A selection of T cell receptor beta chains follows, all from one sample in a study of shared clonotypes between healthy human individuals. TCRdb's copy holds only in-frame clones and misses some; the assay was immunoSEQ multiplex PCR. The sample includes approximately 1.1 million clones, 70% to 80% of them seen just once. Specimen: memory CD4+ T cells from PBMCs. The origin of the receptors is a man between 18 and 29 years old in good health. Some clones in this sample may be carry-over from other donors' samples. Each CDR3 is given without its conserved first and last residue. Each record gives: V gene, CDR3 protein.

V gene: TRBV18
CDR3 protein: ASSVIQEPNYGYT

V gene: TRBV27
CDR3 protein: ASSFGSAGLYGYT

V gene: TRBV7-9
CDR3 protein: ASSLEDRPAETQY

V gene: TRBV5-1
CDR3 protein: ASSRDFATNEKLF

V gene: TRBV14
CDR3 protein: ASSQGYGNSYNEQF

V gene: TRBV7-2
CDR3 protein: ASSPRYGGREQY

V gene: TRBV9
CDR3 protein: ASSVAGTASYEQY

V gene: TRBV5-1
CDR3 protein: ASSPPQTGAGTEAF

V gene: TRBV9
CDR3 protein: ASSAQPYSNQPQH

V gene: TRBV5-5
CDR3 protein: ASSLNVQGVTAGANVLT

V gene: TRBV29-1
CDR3 protein: SALEDQYYNEQF

V gene: TRBV6-1
CDR3 protein: ASRGSWTEAF

V gene: TRBV4-1
CDR3 protein: ASSPTPLGSQPQH

V gene: TRBV10-1
CDR3 protein: ASSGPLGRVGMNEQF

V gene: TRBV7-3
CDR3 protein: ASSLSSGRSYEQY

V gene: TRBV28
CDR3 protein: ASSLVFVEEADTQY

V gene: TRBV6-5
CDR3 protein: ASSYFTGNPEAF

V gene: TRBV7-8
CDR3 protein: ASSPSLVADTQY

V gene: TRBV12-1
CDR3 protein: ASSFVAGRGEGTEAF

V gene: TRBV4-3
CDR3 protein: ASSQDRTSGGGEGLQTQY

V gene: TRBV9
CDR3 protein: ASSPSGTGVSNEKLF

V gene: TRBV5-6
CDR3 protein: ASSFDRVSTEAF

V gene: TRBV2
CDR3 protein: ASRYTKRAAGGREGEAF

V gene: TRBV10-3
CDR3 protein: AISGAYSSGANVLT

V gene: TRBV2
CDR3 protein: ASSVGQGRLGYGYT

V gene: TRBV18
CDR3 protein: ASSPPTGYEQY

V gene: TRBV7-9
CDR3 protein: ASSRMTVANEQF

V gene: TRBV19
CDR3 protein: ASSIRDTPDTQY

V gene: TRBV15
CDR3 protein: ATSTSRTGQLTGELF

V gene: TRBV7-3
CDR3 protein: ASSPAGTLGGLH

V gene: TRBV30
CDR3 protein: AWSDRTYEQY

V gene: TRBV28
CDR3 protein: ASSLPSHMTGELF

V gene: TRBV29-1
CDR3 protein: SGGVGQETQY

V gene: TRBV2
CDR3 protein: ASRTIRASNEKLF

V gene: TRBV6-5
CDR3 protein: AISSVDGDYGYT

V gene: TRBV9
CDR3 protein: ANSTTGQTEAF

V gene: TRBV28
CDR3 protein: ASARNSYGYT

V gene: TRBV6-1
CDR3 protein: ASSEGPSLYGYT

V gene: TRBV10-3
CDR3 protein: AITRDLNQPQH

V gene: TRBV20-1
CDR3 protein: SAYVQETQY

V gene: TRBV4-1
CDR3 protein: ASSQSHREYSYNEQF

V gene: TRBV6-5
CDR3 protein: ASSLQGDQPQH

V gene: TRBV6-1
CDR3 protein: ASSEEPRLTGKEAQY

V gene: TRBV19
CDR3 protein: ASSAGSSSYNEQF

V gene: TRBV30
CDR3 protein: AWSVGQATYEQY

V gene: TRBV29-1
CDR3 protein: SGRSTDTQY

V gene: TRBV5-4
CDR3 protein: ASSPGGGIYNEQF

V gene: TRBV25-1
CDR3 protein: ASSGRGGTGELF

V gene: TRBV5-1
CDR3 protein: ASSFSGTYSGNTIY